This is a list of T cell receptor beta chains from one sample in a study of Graves' ophthalmopathy and Graves' hyperthyroidism. TCRdb passed the multiplex PCR reads through MiXCR, listing each CDR3 protein once. The profile covers 500,000 to 600,000 distinct CDR3 sequences, with about 35% appearing a single time and around 4% taken by the ten largest. Sequenced material: peripheral blood or thyroid tissue (not recorded which). The receptors stem from an adult man with Graves' hyperthyroidism. Each CDR3 is given with its conserved first and last residue. A D gene is named only where the DNA matches it firmly. Where a row states a size, it is once, few, many or the class of an expanded clone; other rows omit it.

d_call | clone_size | j_call | v_call | cdr3_aa | cdr3_nt
TRBD1 | many | TRBJ1-5 | TRBV2 | CASSPPGGAFQPQHF | TGTGCCAGCAGCCCCCCAGGGGGCGCATTTCAGCCCCAGCATTTT
NA | few | TRBJ2-3 | TRBV7-8 | CASSSYLGDTQYF | TGTGCCAGCAGCTCGTATTTAGGAGATACGCAGTATTTT
NA | NA | TRBJ2-3 | TRBV20-1 | CSAEPGGTDTQYF | TGCAGTGCGGAACCAGGGGGCACAGATACGCAGTATTTT
NA | few | TRBJ2-7 | TRBV28 | CASVEGVGPYEQYF | TGTGCCAGCGTAGAAGGTGTGGGACCCTACGAGCAGTACTTC
NA | many | TRBJ2-7 | TRBV2 | CASRQAYEQYF | TGTGCCAGCAGACAGGCCTACGAGCAGTACTTC
TRBD1 | NA | TRBJ1-1 | TRBV5-5 | CASSLGTGRAEAFF | TGCGCCAGCAGCTTGGGGACAGGGCGGGCTGAAGCTTTCTTT
NA | many | TRBJ1-5 | TRBV20-1 | CSASGGKNQPQHF | TGCAGTGCTAGCGGGGGGAAGAATCAGCCCCAGCATTTT
TRBD2 | many | TRBJ2-2 | TRBV11-3 | CASSPTSGNTGELFF | TGTGCCAGCAGCCCGACTAGCGGGAACACCGGGGAGCTGTTTTTT
NA | NA | TRBJ2-5 | TRBV11-2 | CASSLEGREETQYF | TGTGCCAGCAGCCTGGAGGGCAGGGAAGAGACCCAGTACTTC
TRBD1 | few | TRBJ2-3 | TRBV7-6 | CASSLAGQGKDTQYF | TGTGCCAGCAGCTTAGCGGGACAGGGGAAAGATACGCAGTATTTT
NA | many | TRBJ2-7 | TRBV7-8 | CASSLGHRSYEQYF | TGTGCCAGCAGCTTAGGTCACAGGTCCTACGAGCAGTACTTC
TRBD1 | many | TRBJ1-2 | TRBV29-1 | CSVYQGDYGYTF | TGCAGCGTTTACCAGGGGGACTATGGCTACACCTTC
NA | many | TRBJ1-5 | TRBV12-3/TRBV12-4 | CASSLRAGNSNQPQHF | TGTGCCAGCAGTTTACGGGCGGGGAATAGCAATCAGCCCCAGCATTTT
NA | few | TRBJ1-5 | TRBV6-5 | CASSSSGPNQPQHF | TGTGCCAGCAGTTCTTCAGGGCCGAATCAGCCCCAGCATTTT
TRBD2 | few | TRBJ2-7 | TRBV12-3/TRBV12-4 | CASSPTSDYEQYF | TGTGCCAGCAGCCCGACTAGCGACTACGAGCAGTACTTC
NA | NA | TRBJ2-6 | TRBV2 | CASSEVRQGANVLTF | TGTGCCAGCAGTGAAGTGAGGCAGGGGGCCAACGTCCTGACTTTC
TRBD1 | NA | TRBJ1-2 | TRBV12-3/TRBV12-4 | CASSEGQGAGGYTF | TGTGCCAGCAGTGAAGGACAGGGGGCGGGCGGCTACACCTTC
TRBD1 | NA | TRBJ1-5 | TRBV11-3 | CASSLDDLTGPIYNQPQHF | TGTGCCAGCAGCTTAGACGACCTGACAGGGCCGATATACAATCAGCCCCAGCATTTT
NA | NA | TRBJ1-2 | TRBV27 | CASSQIGQPGYTF | TGTGCCAGCAGTCAAATCGGACAACCCGGCTACACCTTC
TRBD1 | many | TRBJ1-2 | TRBV7-2 | CASSLALGQNYGYTF | TGTGCCAGCAGCTTAGCGCTGGGACAGAACTATGGCTACACCTTC
NA | NA | TRBJ2-1 | TRBV2 | CASTPQSGTRGNEQFF | TGTGCCAGCACCCCACAATCTGGGACACGGGGGAATGAGCAGTTCTTC
NA | NA | TRBJ2-7 | TRBV24-1 | CATSGSANEQYF | TGTGCCACCAGCGGTAGCGCCAACGAGCAGTACTTC
NA | many | TRBJ1-1 | TRBV29-1 | CSVESATEAFF | TGCAGCGTTGAATCGGCAACTGAAGCTTTCTTT
TRBD1 | many | TRBJ2-7 | TRBV12-3/TRBV12-4 | CASSWTGSYEQYF | TGTGCCAGCAGCTGGACAGGTTCCTACGAGCAGTACTTC
TRBD1 | NA | TRBJ2-7 | TRBV20-1 | CSASGTGSYEQYF | TGCAGTGCTTCCGGGACAGGGAGCTACGAGCAGTACTTC
NA | many | TRBJ1-2 | TRBV12-3/TRBV12-4 | CASGKGYGYTF | TGTGCCAGCGGAAAAGGCTATGGCTACACCTTC
TRBD1 | NA | TRBJ2-7 | TRBV29-1 | CSVSRGYEQYF | TGCAGCGTTTCCAGGGGGTACGAGCAGTACTTC
NA | many | TRBJ1-2 | TRBV5-5 | CASSFGSLDGYTF | TGTGCCAGCAGCTTCGGTAGTTTGGATGGCTACACCTTC
NA | NA | TRBJ2-7 | TRBV12-5 | CASGLVQGLSYEQYF | TGTGCTAGTGGTTTGGTTCAGGGCCTCTCCTACGAGCAGTACTTC
TRBD1 | NA | TRBJ1-5 | TRBV6-1 | CASSEAPQGGSQPQHF | TGTGCCAGCAGTGAAGCGCCCCAGGGGGGGAGTCAGCCCCAGCATTTT
TRBD1 | NA | TRBJ1-6 | TRBV27 | CASSLSGTGNSPLHF | TGTGCCAGCAGTTTATCCGGGACAGGCAATTCACCCCTCCACTTT
NA | once | TRBJ1-2 | TRBV5-1 | CASSLVKDGYTF | TGCGCCAGCAGCTTGGTAAAGGATGGCTACACCTTC
TRBD1 | few | TRBJ1-5 | TRBV6-1 | CASSEGRGGGSNQPQHF | TGTGCCAGCAGTGAAGGTCGAGGGGGCGGTAGCAATCAGCCCCAGCATTTT
NA | once | TRBJ1-2 | TRBV2 | CASGGFRVDGYTF | TGTGCCAGCGGGGGTTTCAGGGTCGATGGCTACACCTTC
NA | few | TRBJ2-5 | TRBV29-1 | CSVVQGGETQYF | TGCAGCGTTGTACAGGGAGGGGAGACCCAGTACTTC
NA | few | TRBJ2-7 | TRBV11-2 | CASSTRTYEQYF | TGTGCCAGCAGTACTAGGACCTACGAGCAGTACTTC
TRBD2 | many | TRBJ2-2 | TRBV11-2 | CASSSGLAGGLGTGELFF | TGTGCCAGCAGCAGTGGACTAGCGGGAGGGTTGGGCACCGGGGAGCTGTTTTTT
TRBD2 | many | TRBJ2-5 | TRBV4-2 | CASSQGSGGGEETQYF | TGTGCCAGCAGCCAAGGTAGCGGGGGCGGGGAAGAGACCCAGTACTTC
NA | NA | TRBJ2-3 | TRBV7-2 | CASSLPVTDTQYF | TGTGCCAGCAGCTTACCAGTAACAGATACGCAGTATTTT